This is a list of T cell receptor beta chains from one sample in a study of lung T cells in sarcoidosis with Löfgren's syndrome. Using its own MiXCR run on the reads, TCRdb lists one record per CDR3 protein. The sample carries 60,000 or so distinct CDR3 sequences, around 20% recorded once. The material sequenced was CD4+ T cells from PBMCs. The receptors derive from a human donor with sarcoidosis (Löfgren's syndrome or another form), or a control subject (not recorded which). Each CDR3 is given with its conserved first and last residue. D genes are given only for firm matches. Rows give clone size only sometimes, using once, few, many, or a class for an expanded clone.

V gene	CDR3 length	clone size	J gene	D gene	CDR3 DNA	CDR3 protein
TRBV2	13	-	TRBJ1-5	TRBD1	TGTGCCAGCTGCGGACAGGAGGATCAGCCCCAGCATTTT	CASCGQEDQPQHF
TRBV27	16	many	TRBJ2-1	-	TGTGCCAGCGGGGGGCTGCTGGGGCTCTCCTACAATGAGCAGTTCTTC	CASGGLLGLSYNEQFF
TRBV6-6	15	-	TRBJ1-5	TRBD1	TGTGCCAGCAGTTACAGACAGGGGAAAGGACAGCCCCAGCATTTT	CASSYRQGKGQPQHF
TRBV7-2	16	many	TRBJ2-7	TRBD2	TGTGCCAGCAGCTTAGGGCTAGCGGGGCCTTCCTACGAGCAGTACTTC	CASSLGLAGPSYEQYF
TRBV6-6	15	many	TRBJ1-4	-	TGTGCCAGCAGTTACGATAGAACAACTAATGAAAAACTGTTTTTT	CASSYDRTTNEKLFF
TRBV18	16	few	TRBJ2-1	-	TGTGCCAGCTCACCATCCGGACAGTGTATAGCCAATGAGCAGTTCTTC	CASSPSGQCIANEQFF
TRBV14	14	few	TRBJ1-5	TRBD1	TGTGCCAGCAGTAGGGGGCAGGGGGATCAGCCCCAGCATTTT	CASSRGQGDQPQHF
TRBV19	14	-	TRBJ2-3	-	TGTGCCAGTAGTATCCAGGCTAGCACAGATACGCAGTATTTT	CASSIQASTDTQYF
TRBV30	14	few	TRBJ2-3	-	TGTGCCTGGAGTGTAGGGGGTTCACAAGATACGCAGTATTTT	CAWSVGGSQDTQYF
TRBV27	14	-	TRBJ2-1	-	TGTGCCAGCAGCTTATATCGGGTCCCCGATGAGCAGTTCTTC	CASSLYRVPDEQFF
TRBV11-1	17	few	TRBJ1-1	-	TGTGCCAGCAGCCCGCCTGGAGACAGGAAAGGGAACACTGAAGCTTTCTTT	CASSPPGDRKGNTEAFF
TRBV5-1	14	-	TRBJ1-4	TRBD1	TGCGCCAGCAGCTTACAGGGGGCGCATGAAAAACTGTTTTTT	CASSLQGAHEKLFF
TRBV25-1	16	many	TRBJ1-1	-	TGTGCCAGCAGGGGGGGCAGGGCCAGGATGAACACTGAAGCTTTCTTT	CASRGGRARMNTEAFF
TRBV5-1	16	-	TRBJ1-6	-	TGCGCCAGCAGCACCCGAACCGGGATAACAAATTCACCCCTCCACTTT	CASSTRTGITNSPLHF
TRBV20-1	15	many	TRBJ2-3	-	TGCAGCACAGATGGGCTAAACAGAGGCACAGATACGCAGTATTTT	CSTDGLNRGTDTQYF
TRBV14	14	many	TRBJ2-5	TRBD1	TGTGCCAGCAGCCAAGTGGGACAGCAAGAGACCCAGTACTTC	CASSQVGQQETQYF
TRBV2	14	many	TRBJ1-3	-	TGTGCCAGCAGTGAAATGGGTTCTGGAAACACCATATATTTT	CASSEMGSGNTIYF
TRBV20-1	12	many	TRBJ1-1	-	TGCAGTGCTAGTGCCGCGAACACTGAAGCTTTCTTT	CSASAANTEAFF
TRBV9	17	-	TRBJ2-2	TRBD1	TGTGCCAGCAGCGCCCGGACAGGACTGACCGACACCGGGGAGCTGTTTTTT	CASSARTGLTDTGELFF
TRBV28	11	many	TRBJ2-1	TRBD1	TGTGCCAGCATTACAGGGGTAGAGCAGTTCTTC	CASITGVEQFF
TRBV7-8	16	many	TRBJ2-1	-	TGTGCCAGCAGCCCCTCTTACGGGTTCAGCTACAATGAGCAGTTCTTC	CASSPSYGFSYNEQFF
TRBV6-1	14	many	TRBJ1-2	-	TGTGCCAGCAGGCCAGCCGGGAGGGCGGGTGGCTACACCTTC	CASRPAGRAGGYTF
TRBV4-2	18	many	TRBJ1-4	TRBD1	TGTGCCAGCAGCCAAGCGTCCGGGACAGGGGGACCCCGGGAAAAACTGTTTTTT	CASSQASGTGGPREKLFF
TRBV6-1	14	many	TRBJ1-4	-	TGTGCCAGCAGCATGGGACGGACTAATGAAAAACTGTTTTTT	CASSMGRTNEKLFF
TRBV5-5	16	-	TRBJ2-3	-	TGTGCCAGCAGCCTCGGGGGGCTAGCGGTCACAGATACGCAGTATTTT	CASSLGGLAVTDTQYF
TRBV28	12	many	TRBJ2-7	-	TGTGCCAGCAGTTTATCGACGGGGGAGCAGTACTTC	CASSLSTGEQYF
TRBV6-2/TRBV6-3	15	many	TRBJ2-1	TRBD1	TGTGCCAGCAGTTCAGGGGGCAGACCCAACAATGAGCAGTTCTTC	CASSSGGRPNNEQFF
TRBV27	11	many	TRBJ2-5	-	TGTGCCAGCACCTTGAGAGAGACCCAGTACTTC	CASTLRETQYF
TRBV7-2	15	many	TRBJ2-1	-	TGTGCCAGCAGCTTAGTAGGAGATTCCTACAATGAGCAGTTCTTC	CASSLVGDSYNEQFF
TRBV6-1	15	medium-sized	TRBJ2-7	TRBD1	TGTGCCAGCAGTGAAGCCCCGGGACAGCGGTACGAGCAGTACTTC	CASSEAPGQRYEQYF
TRBV5-8	12	-	TRBJ1-2	-	TGTGCCAGCAGCCCGTCGACGATCGGCTACACCTTC	CASSPSTIGYTF
TRBV24-1	12	many	TRBJ1-2	-	TGTGCCACCAGTAACGTCGGCTATGGCTACACCTTC	CATSNVGYGYTF
TRBV2	14	few	TRBJ2-1	-	TGTGCCAGCAGGGGCCGCTTGAAGGACAATGAGCAGTTCTTC	CASRGRLKDNEQFF
TRBV3-1	17	-	TRBJ2-1	TRBD2	TGTGCCAGCAGCCAAGACAAACTAGCGGAGAGCTACAATGAGCAGTTCTTC	CASSQDKLAESYNEQFF
TRBV29-1	14	-	TRBJ2-3	-	TGCAGCGTTCCTCGTGGCCGGGGATCAGATACGCAGTATTTT	CSVPRGRGSDTQYF
TRBV27	13	many	TRBJ1-6	-	TGTGCCAGCAGTCCAAGGGGTAATTCACCCCTCCACTTT	CASSPRGNSPLHF
TRBV9	16	few	TRBJ1-1	TRBD1	TGTGCCAGCAGCCCCTACGGCCCAGGGGGCTTGACTGAAGCTTTCTTT	CASSPYGPGGLTEAFF
TRBV6-1	13	many	TRBJ1-1	-	TGTGCCAGCAGACTCAGGGTAGTCACTGAAGCTTTCTTT	CASRLRVVTEAFF
TRBV20-1	15	many	TRBJ1-2	TRBD1	TGCAGTGCTAGAGGACAGGGGGAGACTAACTATGGCTACACCTTC	CSARGQGETNYGYTF
TRBV30	15	-	TRBJ1-5	TRBD1	TGTGCCTGGAGTGAGGGACAGGGGGCAGGTCAGCCCCAGCATTTT	CAWSEGQGAGQPQHF
TRBV28	15	-	TRBJ2-5	-	TGTGCCAGCAGTTTGGGGGGTTCGGGGAGAGAGACCCAGTACTTC	CASSLGGSGRETQYF
TRBV11-1	15	-	TRBJ2-3	TRBD2	TGTGCCAGCAGTAGGTGGGAGGGCCTCACAGATACGCAGTATTTT	CASSRWEGLTDTQYF
TRBV6-1	13	many	TRBJ2-1	-	TGTGCCAGCCGGCGGGACCTCAACAATGAGCAGTTCTTC	CASRRDLNNEQFF
TRBV6-1	16	many	TRBJ1-1	-	TGTGCCAGCAGTGAGATCAGGGGAATTAGGGACACTGAAGCTTTCTTT	CASSEIRGIRDTEAFF
TRBV3-1	13	-	TRBJ1-1	TRBD1	TGTGCCAGCAGCCAGGGGACCAGGGGGAAAGCTTTCTTT	CASSQGTRGKAFF
TRBV7-2	16	many	TRBJ2-3	-	TGTGCCAGCAGCTTATTGGCCCTAGGCAGCACAGATACGCAGTATTTT	CASSLLALGSTDTQYF
TRBV4-2	15	many	TRBJ1-5	-	TGTGCCAGCAGCCGGGACTCCGAAGGCAATCAGCCCCAGCATTTT	CASSRDSEGNQPQHF
TRBV7-2	14	few	TRBJ2-3	-	TGTGCCAGCAGATTTACGGGGGTAGTAGATACGCAGTATTTT	CASRFTGVVDTQYF
TRBV28	13	-	TRBJ1-2	-	TGTGCCAGCACCCAGTACAAGCTCTATGGCTACACCTTC	CASTQYKLYGYTF
TRBV20-1	14	many	TRBJ2-7	-	TGCAGTGCTACCCCGGGCAGGGGTGCATCCGAGCAGTACTTC	CSATPGRGASEQYF
TRBV6-1	14	many	TRBJ1-4	TRBD1	TGTGCCAGCCGCCGGGACAGTGGGGATGAAAAACTGTTTTTT	CASRRDSGDEKLFF
TRBV4-1	18	many	TRBJ2-3	TRBD1	TGCGCCAGCAGCCATCCCGGGTCCGGACAGGGAAGGGCAGATACGCAGTATTTT	CASSHPGSGQGRADTQYF
TRBV11-2	16	few	TRBJ2-4	-	TGTGCCAGCAGCTTAGATAGACAGCTAGCCAAAAACATTCAGTACTTC	CASSLDRQLAKNIQYF
TRBV30	12	-	TRBJ2-1	-	TGTGCCTGGAAGAGCTCCTACAATGAGCAGTTCTTC	CAWKSSYNEQFF